These T cell receptor beta chains were read from a single sample in a study of T cells after yellow fever vaccination. TCRdb ran MiXCR on the 5' RACE reads and lists one entry per CDR3 protein. The sample has a few hundred thousand distinct CDR3 sequences; about 17% are singletons. The input for sequencing was PBMCs, taken before the yellow fever booster vaccination. Every receptor here comes from a young man who received the YFV17D yellow fever vaccine. Each CDR3 is given with its conserved first and last residue. Each record gives: J gene, clone size, D gene, V gene, CDR3 protein, CDR3 DNA. D genes are given only for firm matches. Not all rows give a size; the values are once, few, many and, for expanded clones, a class.

TRBJ2-1,-,TRBD2,TRBV10-3,CAISEAWTSGYNEQFF,TGTGCCATCAGTGAGGCCTGGACTAGCGGATACAATGAGCAGTTCTTC
TRBJ1-4,few,-,TRBV12-3/TRBV12-4,CASSSPPGEKLFF,TGTGCCAGCAGTTCACCGCCGGGTGAAAAACTGTTTTTT
TRBJ1-1,-,TRBD1,TRBV6-6,CASSFQGASTEAFF,TGTGCCAGCAGTTTCCAGGGGGCAAGCACTGAAGCTTTCTTT
TRBJ2-3,few,TRBD2,TRBV6-5,CASSPRVAGPTQYF,TGTGCCAGCAGCCCAAGGGTAGCGGGGCCTACGCAGTATTTT
TRBJ2-1,-,-,TRBV20-1,CSARDPRTGFNEQFF,TGCAGTGCTAGAGATCCCCGGACTGGCTTCAATGAGCAGTTCTTC
TRBJ2-5,-,-,TRBV29-1,CSGGPGKETQYF,TGCAGCGGAGGACCAGGCAAAGAGACCCAGTACTTC
TRBJ1-2,few,-,TRBV5-1,CASSLPDGDGYTF,TGCGCCAGCAGCTTGCCGGACGGGGATGGCTACACCTTC
TRBJ1-2,-,TRBD1,TRBV7-6,CASSFSGGDYTF,TGTGCCAGCAGCTTCTCAGGGGGAGACTACACCTTC
TRBJ2-5,few,TRBD2,TRBV5-1,CASSLSSGGQETQYF,TGCGCCAGCAGCTTGTCCAGCGGGGGCCAAGAGACCCAGTACTTC
TRBJ2-1,-,TRBD2,TRBV9,CASSGGLAAYNEQFF,TGTGCCAGCAGCGGGGGACTAGCGGCCTACAATGAGCAGTTCTTC
TRBJ2-3,-,-,TRBV28,CTSTRSDTQYF,TGTACCAGCACGCGTTCAGATACGCAGTATTTT
TRBJ2-7,-,-,TRBV11-2,CASSFDLYEQYF,TGTGCCAGCAGCTTTGACCTCTACGAGCAGTACTTC
TRBJ1-5,-,-,TRBV28,CASSSGKTEQPQHF,TGTGCCAGCAGTTCAGGGAAGACCGAGCAGCCCCAGCATTTT
TRBJ2-3,few,-,TRBV28,CASSLGYDTQYF,TGTGCCAGCAGTTTAGGATATGATACGCAGTATTTT
TRBJ2-3,-,TRBD1,TRBV12-3/TRBV12-4,CASSLSPGQPTTDTQYF,TGTGCCAGCAGTTTGTCCCCGGGACAGCCTACCACAGATACGCAGTATTTT
TRBJ2-2,few,-,TRBV10-3,CAISEGQANTGELFF,TGTGCCATCAGTGAAGGGCAGGCTAACACCGGGGAGCTGTTTTTT
TRBJ2-1,-,TRBD2,TRBV20-1,CSASGLGVPNEQFF,TGCAGTGCCTCTGGACTAGGGGTGCCGAATGAGCAGTTCTTC
TRBJ2-5,many,-,TRBV20-1,CSARDGDYQETQYF,TGCAGTGCTAGAGATGGGGACTACCAAGAGACCCAGTACTTC
TRBJ2-6,-,-,TRBV12-3/TRBV12-4,CASSFKRGAPHSGANVLTF,TGTGCCAGCAGTTTCAAGAGGGGGGCCCCTCACTCTGGGGCCAACGTCCTGACTTTC
TRBJ1-1,few,-,TRBV5-1,CASSLAAGDGTEAFF,TGCGCCAGCAGCTTGGCTGCAGGGGATGGCACTGAAGCTTTCTTT
TRBJ1-1,-,-,TRBV7-9,CASSLEGFEAFF,TGTGCCAGCAGCTTAGAGGGGTTTGAAGCTTTCTTT
TRBJ2-2,few,-,TRBV29-1,CSVGSGSANTGELFF,TGCAGCGTTGGGTCCGGGAGCGCGAACACCGGGGAGCTGTTTTTT
TRBJ2-2,few,TRBD2,TRBV12-3/TRBV12-4,CASSLSPSGGGTGELFF,TGTGCCAGCAGTCTATCTCCTAGCGGGGGGGGAACCGGGGAGCTGTTTTTT
TRBJ2-5,many,-,TRBV7-2,CASSPGYSETQYF,TGTGCCAGCAGCCCAGGGTATTCAGAGACCCAGTACTTC
TRBJ1-2,-,-,TRBV12-3/TRBV12-4,CASRTGGGVYGYTF,TGTGCCAGCAGAACAGGAGGAGGGGTCTATGGCTACACCTTC
TRBJ1-1,few,-,TRBV18,CASSARGTEAFF,TGTGCCAGCTCCGCGAGGGGCACTGAAGCTTTCTTT
TRBJ2-5,-,-,TRBV5-5,CASSPLAMKTQYF,TGTGCCAGCAGCCCCCTAGCGATGAAGACCCAGTACTTC
TRBJ2-3,few,TRBD2,TRBV10-3,CAVRTPTSGDTDTQYF,TGTGCCGTCCGAACACCCACTAGCGGGGACACAGATACGCAGTATTTT
TRBJ1-1,many,TRBD1,TRBV6-5,CASSTTGSEAFF,TGTGCCAGCAGTACGACAGGGTCTGAAGCTTTCTTT
TRBJ2-1,few,-,TRBV2,CASSLAWEQFF,TGTGCCAGCAGTCTAGCCTGGGAGCAGTTCTTC
TRBJ1-1,-,-,TRBV20-1,CSAREQVYTEAFF,TGCAGTGCTAGGGAACAGGTGTACACTGAAGCTTTCTTT
TRBJ2-1,-,-,TRBV7-2,CASSVRGRGEPYNEQFF,TGTGCCAGCAGCGTCAGGGGACGGGGGGAACCCTACAATGAGCAGTTCTTC
TRBJ1-5,few,-,TRBV7-2,CASSLWAGDNQPQHF,TGTGCCAGCAGCTTATGGGCAGGGGACAATCAGCCCCAGCATTTT
TRBJ2-7,-,TRBD2,TRBV12-3/TRBV12-4,CASSMGLTYEQYF,TGTGCCAGCAGTATGGGACTAACCTACGAGCAGTACTTC
TRBJ1-1,-,TRBD1,TRBV6-1,CGHRGRTEAFF,TGTGGTCATAGGGGGCGGACTGAAGCTTTCTTT
TRBJ1-3,many,TRBD1,TRBV12-3/TRBV12-4,CASRETGSGNTIYF,TGTGCCAGCAGGGAGACAGGGTCGGGAAACACCATATATTTT
TRBJ2-1,-,TRBD2,TRBV5-1,CASSLLRGRRGEQFF,TGCGCCAGCAGCTTGTTGCGGGGGAGGAGAGGTGAGCAGTTCTTC